The 18 T cell receptor beta chains listed next were all sequenced from one sample in a study of blood T cell repertoires in COVID-19. Produced via immunoSEQ multiplex PCR; TCRdb's table is partial and in-frame only. This table has a few hundred thousand clones, around nine tenths appearing once. The sample was peripheral blood. The receptors were gathered from a middle-aged man with acute or convalescent COVID-19.

This sequence joins TRBV9 and TRBJ1-4; D is undetermined. With 4 bases removed from V and 0 bases from J, the gap between germline ends came to 13 bases. Germline V CDR1 and CDR2: SGDLS, YYNGEE. The CDR3 extends over 16 amino acids. CDR3 DNA sequence: TGTGCCAGCAGCCCAGAAGGAGGGACAACTAATGAAAAACTGTTTTTT. Its translation is CASSPEGGTTNEKLFF.

The rearrangement joins TRBV30 to TRBJ2-1; a possible D gene is TRBD1 (5 bases). CDR1 is GTSNPN and CDR2 is SVGIG in the germline V gene (reference sequence). CDR3 size: 13 residues. Trimming pared 1 base from V and 9 bases from J, leaving 13 bases between. The chain's CDR3 is CAWSEDTGFEQFF. The CDR3 DNA sequence: TGTGCCTGGAGTGAGGATACAGGTTTTGAGCAGTTCTTC. The variable domain in full, completed from reference TRBV30 and TRBJ2-1, reads SQTIHQWPATLVQPVGSPLSLECTVEGTSNPNLYWYRQAAGRGLQLLFYSVGIGQISSEVPQNLSASRPQDRQFILSSKKLLLSDSGFYLCAWSEDTGFEQFFGPGTRLTVL.

The rearrangement links TRBV30 to TRBJ2-1, with 7 bases lining up with TRBD1. The V segment lost 4 bases and the J segment 3 bases; nucleotides outside the gene matches: 9. The CDR3 has 15 amino acids. From germline, CDR1 is GTSNPN and CDR2 SVGIG (reference sequence). The CDR3 DNA reads TGTGCCTGGACGTATCCGGGACAGTACTACAATGAGCAGTTCTTC. Protein product: CAWTYPGQYYNEQFF. Full variable domain (missing parts from reference TRBV30 and TRBJ2-1): SQTIHQWPATLVQPVGSPLSLECTVEGTSNPNLYWYRQAAGRGLQLLFYSVGIGQISSEVPQNLSASRPQDRQFILSSKKLLLSDSGFYLCAWTYPGQYYNEQFFGPGTRLTVL.

This clone was seen only once. CDR3 in amino acids: CASSQAGQPQHF. The DNA of the CDR3 is TGCGCCAGCAGCCAAGCAGGGCAGCCCCAGCATTTT. V is TRBV4-1 and J is TRBJ1-5; the D gene is possibly TRBD1 (5 bases). Trimming shortened V by 1 base and J by 7 bases, and 5 bases separated the two germline ends. The CDR3 length is 12 residues. Germline CDR1 reads MGHRA; CDR2 reads YSYEKL.

The chain couples TRBV7-6 to TRBJ2-7; D perhaps matches TRBD2 (7 bases). The V end lost 3 bases, the J end lost 1 base, and 10 bases lay between the germline ends. Per germline, CDR1 SGHVS and CDR2 FNYEAQ. The CDR3 extends over 14 amino acids. CDR3 sequence reads: CASSLGGASYEQYF. As DNA, the CDR3 is TGTGCCAGCAGCTTGGGGGGGGCTTCCTACGAGCAGTACTTC.

The genes are TRBV4-2 and TRBJ2-2, with 7 bases fitting TRBD1. V gave up 4 bases and J gave up 0 bases; unmatched junction bases: 2. This CDR3 is built from 15 residues. The germline CDR1 and CDR2 sequences are LGHNA and YNFKEQ. The CDR3 reads CASSPQGANTGELFF. As DNA, the CDR3 is TGTGCCAGCAGCCCTCAGGGGGCGAACACCGGGGAGCTGTTTTTT.

The rearrangement uses TRBV15 and TRBJ2-3; tentative D call: TRBD1 (5 bases). The CDR3 consists of 16 residues. Germline V gene data show CDR1 as LNHNV and CDR2 as YYDKDF (reference sequence). The V end lost 4 bases, the J end lost 5 bases, and 19 bases lay between the germline ends. Here the CDR3 reads CATSTPQVGLVDTQYF. The CDR3 DNA is TGTGCCACCAGCACCCCACAGGTGGGCCTGGTAGATACGCAGTATTTT.

The chain has TRBV6-5 and TRBJ2-3; tentatively, D is TRBD1 (6 bases). From germline, CDR1 is MNHEY and CDR2 SVGAGI. The CDR3 loop spans 14 amino acids. V shed 7 bases and J shed 8 bases, with 19 bases lying between them. The DNA for the CDR3 is TGTGCCAGCAAACCCCCAGGGGACCGAGGTACGCAGTATTTT. It codes for CASKPPGDRGTQYF.

This chain joins TRBV30 and TRBJ2-5; 10 nucleotides align to TRBD2. Germline values: CDR1 GTSNPN, CDR2 SVGIG (reference sequence). J gave up 2 bases and V 4 bases, and 4 bases lay outside the gene matches. This CDR3 comprises 14 residues. The CDR3 DNA reads as TGTGCCTGGACTAGCGGGGGTAGTCAAGAGACCCAGTACTTC. Amino acid sequence: CAWTSGGSQETQYF.

The chain recombines TRBV7-8 with TRBJ2-1; 8 bases map to TRBD1. CDR3 length: 14 residues. Germline lookup yields CDR1 SGHVS and CDR2 FQNEAQ. V trimming: 4 bases; J trimming: 7 bases; junction bases outside the gene matches: 6. CDR3 bases: TGTGCCAGCAGCTCACTTGGACAGGGTAATGAGCAGTTCTTC. This gives the protein CASSSLGQGNEQFF.

The chain is built from TRBV30 and TRBJ1-1, with 7 positions matching TRBD1. The CDR3 consists of 15 residues. The V and J ends lost 4 bases and 2 bases, in that order; junction bases with no gene match: 10. Germline V gives CDR1 GTSNPN, CDR2 SVGIG (reference sequence). The CDR3 here is CAWISLDRLNTEAFF. DNA for the CDR3: TGTGCCTGGATTTCCCTGGACAGGCTAAACACTGAAGCTTTCTTT. Filled out from reference TRBV30 and TRBJ1-1, the complete variable domain reads SQTIHQWPATLVQPVGSPLSLECTVEGTSNPNLYWYRQAAGRGLQLLFYSVGIGQISSEVPQNLSASRPQDRQFILSSKKLLLSDSGFYLCAWISLDRLNTEAFFGQGTRLTVV.

V usage is TRBV3-1 (or the pseudogene TRBV3-2) and J usage is TRBJ2-3; perhaps TRBD1 as D (5 bases). V lost 1 base, J lost 1 base, and 12 bases lay in between. Germline CDR1 reads LGHDT; CDR2 reads YNNKEL (reference sequence). The CDR3 runs 16 residues. CDR3 coding DNA: TGTGCCAGCAGCCAAGTAAGGGGCGTAGGCACAGATACGCAGTATTTT. Protein product: CASSQVRGVGTDTQYF.

V is TRBV3-1 (or the pseudogene TRBV3-2) and J is TRBJ1-1, with 7 bases that match TRBD1. The CDR3 consists of 15 residues. Trimming removed 0 bases from V and 5 bases from J; junction bases left unmatched: 6. Germline lookup yields CDR1 LGHDT and CDR2 YNNKEL (reference sequence). This chain's CDR3 is CASSQDSGRGTEAFF. CDR3 coding DNA: TGTGCCAGCAGCCAAGATTCGGGCAGGGGGACTGAAGCTTTCTTT.

This rearrangement joins TRBV18 to TRBJ1-6, with D unclear. CDR3 length: 18 amino acids. Germline V gene lookup returns CDR1 KGHSH and CDR2 LQKENI. V gave up 2 bases and J gave up 0 bases, with 14 bases separating them. This CDR3 is CASSPIVRGSSYNSPLHF. CDR3 bases: TGTGCCAGCTCACCAATCGTCCGGGGTAGCTCCTATAATTCACCCCTCCACTTT.

This clone was found once. The rearrangement uses TRBV11-2 and TRBJ1-6; D remains ambiguous. There are 16 residues in the CDR3. Germline V gene sequence: CDR1 SGHAT, CDR2 FQNNGV. Trimming cost V 5 bases and J 7 bases, with 18 bases left between them. The CDR3 reads CASSPSGGVRNSPLHF. CDR3 sequence (DNA): TGTGCCAGCAGCCCTTCAGGCGGGGTAAGGAATTCACCCCTCCACTTT.

The chain is built from TRBV3-1 (or the pseudogene TRBV3-2) and TRBJ1-2; the match to TRBD1 covers 8 bases. V gave up 2 bases and J gave up 4 bases; unmatched junction bases: 9. The V gene's germline CDR1 is LGHDT and CDR2 YNNKEL (reference sequence). CDR3 size: 16 residues. CDR3 nucleotides: TGTGCCAGCAGCCAATCTGGGACAGGTTCCCTCTATGGCTACACCTTC. Residues: CASSQSGTGSLYGYTF.

The rearrangement links TRBV5-1 to TRBJ2-7, with TRBD1 identical over 8 bases. CDR3 length equals 15 residues. CDR1 is SGHRS and CDR2 is YFSETQ in the germline V gene. J lost 5 bases, V lost 0 bases, and 7 bases had no gene match. The CDR3 coding sequence is TGCGCCAGCAGCTTGGTGCAGGGGGCAGTAAACGAGCAGTACTTC. It specifies CASSLVQGAVNEQYF. The full variable domain, completed using reference TRBV5-1 and TRBJ2-7, is KAGVTQTPRYLIKTRGQQVTLSCSPISGHRSVSWYQQTPGQGLQFLFEYFSETQRNKGNFPGRFSGRQFSNSRSEMNVSTLELGDSALYLCASSLVQGAVNEQYFGPGTRLTVT.

J is TRBJ1-1 and V is TRBV18, with 8 bases aligning to TRBD1. Unmatched junction bases numbered 2, after V lost 2 bases and J lost 6 bases. CDR3 length: 13 residues. Germline V gene lookup returns CDR1 KGHSH and CDR2 LQKENI. The CDR3: CASSPSGQAEAFF. CDR3 bases: TGTGCCAGCTCACCATCGGGACAGGCTGAAGCTTTCTTT.